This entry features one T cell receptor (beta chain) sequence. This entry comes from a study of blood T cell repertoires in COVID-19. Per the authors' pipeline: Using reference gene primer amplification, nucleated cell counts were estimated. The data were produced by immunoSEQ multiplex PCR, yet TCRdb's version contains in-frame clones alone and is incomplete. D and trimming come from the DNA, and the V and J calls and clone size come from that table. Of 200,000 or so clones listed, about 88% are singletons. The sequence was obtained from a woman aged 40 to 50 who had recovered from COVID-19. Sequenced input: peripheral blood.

Here the CDR3 reads CASQLQLAGDYEQYF. In nucleotides, the CDR3 is TGTGCCAGCCAGTTACAACTAGCGGGAGATTACGAGCAGTACTTC. The chain joins TRBV6-5 to TRBJ2-7; 11 nucleotides align to TRBD2. V was clipped by 8 bases and J by 4 bases; unmatched bases: 10. The CDR3 loop spans 15 amino acids. Germline values: CDR1 MNHEY, CDR2 SVGAGI.